This entry concerns a single TCR beta chain. Its antigen is unknown. This record belongs to a study of tumor-infiltrating lymphocytes in localized non-small cell lung cancer. Measured with immunoSEQ multiplex PCR; TCRdb has only the in-frame clones, and not every one. The sample holds some 6,000 clones, approximately 82% seen once. The V end was cut by 7 bases, the J end by 7 bases, with 17 bases between. The length of the CDR3 is 14 residues. CDR1 is MDHEN, CDR2 SYDVKM, per germline. The study, taken as a whole, reports: Recurrence-free survival showed no association with tumor T-cell fraction.

The chain uses TRBV28 and TRBJ2-1; D is uncertain. This TCR was recovered from a human donor with non-small cell lung cancer. Sequenced input: lung tumor tissue. CDR3 in amino acids: CASIPPGPTNEQFF. CDR3 nucleotides: TGTGCCAGCATTCCTCCGGGTCCTACGAATGAGCAGTTCTTC.